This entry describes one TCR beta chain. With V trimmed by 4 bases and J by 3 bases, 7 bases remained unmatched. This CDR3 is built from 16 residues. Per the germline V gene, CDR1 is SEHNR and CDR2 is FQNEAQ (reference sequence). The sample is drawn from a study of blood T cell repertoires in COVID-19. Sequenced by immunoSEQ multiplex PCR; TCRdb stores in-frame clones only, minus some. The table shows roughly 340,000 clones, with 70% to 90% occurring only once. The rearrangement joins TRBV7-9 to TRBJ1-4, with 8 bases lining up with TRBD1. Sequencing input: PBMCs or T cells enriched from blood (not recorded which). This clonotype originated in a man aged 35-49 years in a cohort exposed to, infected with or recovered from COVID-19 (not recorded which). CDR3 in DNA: TGTGCCAGCAGCTCCGGACAGGGTAGGGCTAATGAAAAACTGTTTTTT. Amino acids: CASSSGQGRANEKLFF.